A single T cell receptor beta chain is shown here with its context. The target antigen is unknown. 13 Jbeta primers and 60 Vbeta primers were used for the PCR. Assay: immunoSEQ multiplex PCR; the TCRdb copy retains only in-frame clones and omits some. Among some 150,000 clones listed, roughly 77% were seen once. The record originates from a study of cytomegalovirus exposure and HLA in healthy donors. Study-wide background: Out of 150 million to 200 million T cells, an earlier analysis found more than 95 million unique TCR beta sequences in total. When 300 to 400 donors were genotyped, approximately 81% of them were found to fall in the Caucasian-associated ancestry cluster. Study results and caveats: In a later analysis, HLA-associated TCR beta chains were more clonally expanded than equally common others. Being productive about 87% or about 30% of the time was typical of most TCR beta V segments in an earlier analysis.

This CDR3 has 15 residues. Germline V gives CDR1 SGHNT, CDR2 YYREEE (reference sequence). Unmatched junction bases numbered 7, after V lost 5 bases and J lost 5 bases. This chain joins TRBV5-4 and TRBJ2-3; 11 bases are a match to TRBD1. This sequence originates from a man under 40 in good health and CMV-seropositive. Material for sequencing was PBMCs. CDR3 nucleotide sequence: TGTGCCAGCAGTTCTTGGACAGGGGGCAAAGATACGCAGTATTTT. Translated, it gives CASSSWTGGKDTQYF.